The clone carrying this T cell receptor (beta chain) showed up just a few times. Its antigen is unidentified. What was sequenced were expressed TCRB transcripts, since all of the isolated RNA had been reverse transcribed. The assay was immunoSEQ multiplex PCR, and TCRdb's table has in-frame clones only and misses some. The repertoire holds 680,000 or so clones, with 10% to 15% as singletons. Trimming shortened V by 3 bases and J by 5 bases, and 8 bases separated the two germline ends. CDR3 length equals 12 residues. Germline CDR1 SGHRS, CDR2 YFSETQ. This entry is derived from a study of beta chain features in type 1 diabetes. About the research overall: Sorted cells examined across all samples numbered roughly 99,000,000.

A heparinised blood draw that averaged around 100 mL was obtained once from each donor. Sorting that relied on CD45RO/CCR7/CD25/CD127/CD95/CD27 yielded CD4+ naive, central memory, regulatory and stem cell-like memory cells. General study results and limits: All four CD4+ subsets from Type 1 diabetes patients carried moderately but significantly shorter TCRB CDR3s.

Input material: naive CD4+ T cells from blood. The clonotype comes from a man aged 18-30 years with type 1 diabetes. J is TRBJ1-2 and V is TRBV5-1; D gene unclear. Here the CDR3 reads CASSSDQYGYTF. CDR3 nucleotides: TGCGCCAGCAGCTCGGACCAATATGGCTACACCTTC.